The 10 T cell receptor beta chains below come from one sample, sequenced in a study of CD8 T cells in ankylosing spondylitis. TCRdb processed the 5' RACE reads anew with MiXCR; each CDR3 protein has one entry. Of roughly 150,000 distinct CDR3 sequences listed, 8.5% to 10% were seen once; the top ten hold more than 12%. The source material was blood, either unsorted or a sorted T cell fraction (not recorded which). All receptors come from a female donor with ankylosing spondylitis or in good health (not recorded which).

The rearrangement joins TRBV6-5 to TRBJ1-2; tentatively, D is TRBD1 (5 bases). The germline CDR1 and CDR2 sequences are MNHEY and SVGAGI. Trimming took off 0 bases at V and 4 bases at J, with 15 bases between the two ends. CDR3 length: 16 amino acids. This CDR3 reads CASSYSAGDLFYGYTF. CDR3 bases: TGTGCCAGCAGTTACTCTGCCGGGGACCTATTCTATGGCTACACCTTC.

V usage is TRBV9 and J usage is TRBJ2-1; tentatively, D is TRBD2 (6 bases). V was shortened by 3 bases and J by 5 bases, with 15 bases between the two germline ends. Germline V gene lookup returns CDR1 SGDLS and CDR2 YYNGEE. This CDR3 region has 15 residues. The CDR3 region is CASSGGGSGHNEQFF. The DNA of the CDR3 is TGTGCCAGCAGCGGGGGTGGTAGCGGACACAATGAGCAGTTCTTC. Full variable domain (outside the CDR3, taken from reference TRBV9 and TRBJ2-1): DSGVTQTPKHLITATGQRVTLRCSPRSGDLSVYWYQQSLDQGLQFLIQYYNGEERAKGNILERFSAQQFPDLHSELNLSSLELGDSALYFCASSGGGSGHNEQFFGPGTRLTVL.

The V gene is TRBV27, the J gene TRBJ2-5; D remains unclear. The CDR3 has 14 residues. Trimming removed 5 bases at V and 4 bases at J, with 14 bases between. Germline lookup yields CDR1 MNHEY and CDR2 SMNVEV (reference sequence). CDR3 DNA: TGTGCCAGCAGTCCACGGGCCCAAGGAGAGACCCAGTACTTC. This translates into CASSPRAQGETQYF.

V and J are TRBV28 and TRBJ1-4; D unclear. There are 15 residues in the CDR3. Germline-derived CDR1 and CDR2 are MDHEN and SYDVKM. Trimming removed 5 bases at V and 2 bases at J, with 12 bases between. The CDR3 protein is CASSPPSGTNEKLFF. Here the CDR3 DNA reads TGTGCCAGCAGTCCACCGTCGGGGACTAATGAAAAACTGTTTTTT.

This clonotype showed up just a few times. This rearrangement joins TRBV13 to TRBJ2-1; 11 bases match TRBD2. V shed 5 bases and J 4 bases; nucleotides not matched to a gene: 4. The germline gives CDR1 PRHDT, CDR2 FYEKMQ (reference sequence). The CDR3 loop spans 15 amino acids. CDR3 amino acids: CASSPTSGGYNEQFF. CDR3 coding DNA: TGTGCCAGCAGCCCAACTAGCGGGGGATACAATGAGCAGTTCTTC.

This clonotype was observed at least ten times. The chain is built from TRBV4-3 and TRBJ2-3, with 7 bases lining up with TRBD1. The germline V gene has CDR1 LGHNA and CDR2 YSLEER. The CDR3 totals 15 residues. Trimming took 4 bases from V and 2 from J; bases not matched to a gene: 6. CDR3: CASSPFRGSTDTQYF. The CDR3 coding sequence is TGCGCCAGCAGCCCGTTCAGGGGGTCCACAGATACGCAGTATTTT.

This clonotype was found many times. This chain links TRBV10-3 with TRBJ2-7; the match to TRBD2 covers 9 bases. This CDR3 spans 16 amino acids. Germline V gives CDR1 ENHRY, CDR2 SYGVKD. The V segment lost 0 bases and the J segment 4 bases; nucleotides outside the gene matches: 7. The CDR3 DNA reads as TGTGCCATCAGTGAGTCCTTCGCGGGAGGGGGGTACGAGCAGTACTTC. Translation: CAISESFAGGGYEQYF.

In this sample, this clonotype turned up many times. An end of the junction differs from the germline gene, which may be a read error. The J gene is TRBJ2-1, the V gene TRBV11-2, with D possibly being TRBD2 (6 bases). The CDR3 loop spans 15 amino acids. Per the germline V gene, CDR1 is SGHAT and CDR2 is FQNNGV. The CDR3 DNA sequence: TGTGCCAGCAGCTTAGAGGAGGGTTTCTACGATGAGCAGTTCTTC. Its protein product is CASSLEEGFYDEQFF.

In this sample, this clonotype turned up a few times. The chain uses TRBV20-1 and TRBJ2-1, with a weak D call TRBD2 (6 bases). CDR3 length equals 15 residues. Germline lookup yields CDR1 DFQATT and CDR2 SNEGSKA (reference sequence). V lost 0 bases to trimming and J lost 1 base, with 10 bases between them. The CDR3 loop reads CSARDGGSSYNEQFF. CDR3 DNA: TGCAGTGCTAGAGATGGGGGGAGTTCCTACAATGAGCAGTTCTTC.

CDR3 coding DNA: TGTGCCAGCAGTTTATGGGGGGGGAACCAAGAGACCCAGTACTTC. Amino acid sequence: CASSLWGGNQETQYF. V and J are TRBV27 and TRBJ2-5; 7 positions agree with TRBD2. The CDR3 is made up of 15 amino acids. Per the germline V gene, CDR1 is MNHEY and CDR2 is SMNVEV (reference sequence). J lost 0 bases, V lost 1 base, and 2 bases had no gene match.